Here is one TCR beta chain with its context. Germline and genes: mouse. The CDR3 extends 4 residues past the end of the read, so its final part is completed from the germline J gene. Other DNA sequences from this sample encode an identical CDR3 as well. TCR sequencing used cDNA made by reverse transcription of extracted RNA. Sequencing used immunoSEQ multiplex PCR; TCRdb keeps in-frame clones, though not all of them. The table lists roughly 260,000 clones, with no singletons. CD4, CD8alpha, NKG2D, NKG2ACE and other markers guided sorting of pooled cutaneous lymph node cells. Unmatched junction bases numbered 1, after V lost 5 bases and J lost 0 bases. CDR3 length equals 13 residues. The germline gives CDR1 FNHDT, CDR2 SITEND (reference sequence). The source of the sample is a study of CD8+ T cells in alopecia areata.

Sequenced: CD4+ T cells sorted from a lymph node. The chain recombines TRBV19 with TRBJ1-1; TRBD1 agrees at 7 bases. The sequence came from a C3H/HeJ mouse with alopecia areata. MHC haplotype of the mouse line: H2-k. Here the CDR3 reads CASRGQANTEVFF. The covered CDR3 bases are TGTGCCAGCAGAGGACAGGCAAACACA.